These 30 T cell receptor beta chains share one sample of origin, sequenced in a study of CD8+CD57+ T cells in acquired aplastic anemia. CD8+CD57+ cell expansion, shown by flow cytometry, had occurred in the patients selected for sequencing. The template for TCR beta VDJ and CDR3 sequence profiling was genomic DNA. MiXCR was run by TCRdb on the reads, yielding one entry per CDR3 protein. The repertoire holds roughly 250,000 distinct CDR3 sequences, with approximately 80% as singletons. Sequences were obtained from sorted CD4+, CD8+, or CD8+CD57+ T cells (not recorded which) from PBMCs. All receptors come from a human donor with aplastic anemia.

The CDR3 loop reads CASSQDRGGGEAFF. CDR3 bases: TGCGCCAGCAGCCAAGATCGCGGGGGCGGTGAAGCTTTCTTT. The rearrangement uses TRBV4-3 and TRBJ1-1; possible D gene TRBD1, 6 bases. The CDR3 is made up of 14 amino acids. V was cut by 0 bases and J by 7 bases, with 12 bases left in between. CDR1 and CDR2 (germline): LGHNA, YSLEER.

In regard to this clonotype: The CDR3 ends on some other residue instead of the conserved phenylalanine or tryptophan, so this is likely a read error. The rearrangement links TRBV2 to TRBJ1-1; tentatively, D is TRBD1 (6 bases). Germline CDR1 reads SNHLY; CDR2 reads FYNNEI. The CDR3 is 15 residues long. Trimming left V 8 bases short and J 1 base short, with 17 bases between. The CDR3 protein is CASGLELTGNTEAFS. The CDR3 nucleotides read TGTGCCAGCGGGTTAGAGCTGACAGGGAACACTGAAGCTTTCTCA.

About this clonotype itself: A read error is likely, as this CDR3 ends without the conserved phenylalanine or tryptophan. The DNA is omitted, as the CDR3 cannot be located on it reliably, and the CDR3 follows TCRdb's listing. The CDR3 loop reads CASSFDRSGGSDY. The chain is built from TRBV7-9 and TRBJ1-2. Both ends counted, the CDR3 spans 13 residues. Germline V gene sequence: CDR1 SEHNR, CDR2 FQNEAQ (reference sequence).

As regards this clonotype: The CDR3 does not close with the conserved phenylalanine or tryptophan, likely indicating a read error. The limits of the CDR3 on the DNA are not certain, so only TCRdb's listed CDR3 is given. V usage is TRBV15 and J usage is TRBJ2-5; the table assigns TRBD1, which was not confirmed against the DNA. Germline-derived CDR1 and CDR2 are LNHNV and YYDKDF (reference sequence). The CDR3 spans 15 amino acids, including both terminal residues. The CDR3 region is CATSIAGGYEQYFGP.

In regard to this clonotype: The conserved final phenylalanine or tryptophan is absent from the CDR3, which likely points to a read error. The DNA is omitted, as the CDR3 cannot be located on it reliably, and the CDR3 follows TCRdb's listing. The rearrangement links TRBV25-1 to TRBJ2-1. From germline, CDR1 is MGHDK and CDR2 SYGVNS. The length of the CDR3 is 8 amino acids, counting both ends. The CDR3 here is CASSYRST.

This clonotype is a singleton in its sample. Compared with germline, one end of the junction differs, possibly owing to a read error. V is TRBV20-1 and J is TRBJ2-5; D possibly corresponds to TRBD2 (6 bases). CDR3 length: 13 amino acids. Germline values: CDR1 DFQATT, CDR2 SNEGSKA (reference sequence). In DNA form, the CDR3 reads TGCAGTACTAGAGTTGCGGGGAAAGAGACCCAGTACTTC. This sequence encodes CSTRVAGKETQYF.

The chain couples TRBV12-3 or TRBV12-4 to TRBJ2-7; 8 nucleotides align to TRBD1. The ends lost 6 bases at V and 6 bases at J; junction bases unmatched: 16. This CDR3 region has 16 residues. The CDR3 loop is CASSRPGQANLAEQYV. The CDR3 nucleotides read TGTGCCAGCAGCCGACCGGGACAGGCGAACCTGGCCGAGCAGTACGTC.

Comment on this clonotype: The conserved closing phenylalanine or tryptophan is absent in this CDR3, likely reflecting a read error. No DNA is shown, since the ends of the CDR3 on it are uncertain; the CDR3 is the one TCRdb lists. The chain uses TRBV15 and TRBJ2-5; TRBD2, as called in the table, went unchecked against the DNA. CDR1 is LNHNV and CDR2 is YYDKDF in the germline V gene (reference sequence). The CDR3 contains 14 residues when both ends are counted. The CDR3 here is CATSSGSGQETEYL.

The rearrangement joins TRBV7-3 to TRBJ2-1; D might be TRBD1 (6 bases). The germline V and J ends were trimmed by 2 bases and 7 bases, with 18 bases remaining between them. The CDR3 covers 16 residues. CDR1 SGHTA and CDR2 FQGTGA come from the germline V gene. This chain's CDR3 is CASSLGKGDGQNEQFF. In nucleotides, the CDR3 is TGTGCCAGCAGCTTAGGGAAGGGGGACGGTCAGAATGAGCAGTTCTTC.

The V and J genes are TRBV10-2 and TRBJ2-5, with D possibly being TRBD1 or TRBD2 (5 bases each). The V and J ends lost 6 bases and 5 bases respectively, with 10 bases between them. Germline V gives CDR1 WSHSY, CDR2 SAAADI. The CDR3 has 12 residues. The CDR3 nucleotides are TGCGCCAGCAGAGACTGGGGGGAGACCCAGTACTTC. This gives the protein CASRDWGETQYF.

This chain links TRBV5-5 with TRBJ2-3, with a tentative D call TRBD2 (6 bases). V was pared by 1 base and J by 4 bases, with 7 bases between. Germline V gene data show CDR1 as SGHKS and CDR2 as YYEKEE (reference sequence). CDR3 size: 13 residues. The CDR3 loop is CASSLSGADTQYF. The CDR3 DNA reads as TGTGCCAGCAGCTTGTCGGGAGCAGATACGCAGTATTTT.

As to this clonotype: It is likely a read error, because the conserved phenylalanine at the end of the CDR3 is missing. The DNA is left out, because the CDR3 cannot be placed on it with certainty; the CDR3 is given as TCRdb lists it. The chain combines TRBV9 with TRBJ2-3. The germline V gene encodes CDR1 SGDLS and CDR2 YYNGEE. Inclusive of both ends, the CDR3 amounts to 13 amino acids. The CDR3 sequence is CASGEAGKNPYFV.

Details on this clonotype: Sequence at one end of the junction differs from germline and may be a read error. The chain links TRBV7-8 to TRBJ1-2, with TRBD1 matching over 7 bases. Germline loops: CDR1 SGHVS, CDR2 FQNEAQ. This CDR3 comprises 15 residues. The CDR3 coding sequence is TGTGCCAGCAGCTTTGATCCAGACGGGACAGCCGGCTCCACCTTC. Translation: CASSFDPDGTAGSTF.

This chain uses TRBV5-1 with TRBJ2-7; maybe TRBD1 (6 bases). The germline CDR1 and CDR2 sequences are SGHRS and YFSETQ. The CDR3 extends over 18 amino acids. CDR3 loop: CASSLRPNRTDLSHEQYV. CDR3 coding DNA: TGTGCCAGCAGCCTTCGTCCAAACAGGACAGACCTTTCCCACGAGCAGTACGTC.

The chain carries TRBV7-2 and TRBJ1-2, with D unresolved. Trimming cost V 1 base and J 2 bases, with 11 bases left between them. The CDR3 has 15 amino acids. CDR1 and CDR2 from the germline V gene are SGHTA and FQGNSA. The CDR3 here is CASSLDSLQNYGYTF. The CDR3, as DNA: TGTGCCAGCAGCTTAGACAGCCTACAGAACTATGGCTACACCTTC.

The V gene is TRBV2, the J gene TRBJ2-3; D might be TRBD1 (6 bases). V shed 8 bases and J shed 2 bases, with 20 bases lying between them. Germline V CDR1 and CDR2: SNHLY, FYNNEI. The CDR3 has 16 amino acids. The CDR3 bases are TGTGCCAGCGTACTAACGGACAGACCCAACACAGATACGCAGTATTTT. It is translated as CASVLTDRPNTDTQYF. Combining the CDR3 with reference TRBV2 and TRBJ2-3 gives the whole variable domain EPEVTQTPSHQVTQMGQEVILRCVPISNHLYFYWYRQILGQKVEFLVSFYNNEISEKSEIFDDQFSVERPDGSNFTLKIRSTKLEDSAMYFCASVLTDRPNTDTQYFGPGTRLTVL.

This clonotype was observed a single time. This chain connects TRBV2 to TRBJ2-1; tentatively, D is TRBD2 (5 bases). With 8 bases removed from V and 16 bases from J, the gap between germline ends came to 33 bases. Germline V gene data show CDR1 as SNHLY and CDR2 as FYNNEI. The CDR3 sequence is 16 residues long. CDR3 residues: CASGGNPVGLSTEAFF. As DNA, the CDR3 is TGTGCCAGCGGAGGTAATCCCGTCGGCTTGAGCACTGAAGCTTTCTTC.

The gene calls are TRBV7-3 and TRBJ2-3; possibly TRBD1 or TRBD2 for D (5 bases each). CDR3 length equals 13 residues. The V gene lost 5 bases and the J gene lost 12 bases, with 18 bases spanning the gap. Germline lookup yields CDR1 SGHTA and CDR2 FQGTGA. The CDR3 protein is CASSAEGTWGQYF. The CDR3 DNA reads TGTGCCAGCAGCGCAGAGGGGACCTGGGGACAGTATTTT.

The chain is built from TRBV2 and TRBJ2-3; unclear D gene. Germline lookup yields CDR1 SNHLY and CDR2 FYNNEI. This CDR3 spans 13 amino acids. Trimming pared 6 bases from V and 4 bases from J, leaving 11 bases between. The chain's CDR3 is CASRLVGPDTQYF. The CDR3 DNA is TGTGCCAGCAGGTTGGTAGGCCCAGATACGCAGTATTTT.

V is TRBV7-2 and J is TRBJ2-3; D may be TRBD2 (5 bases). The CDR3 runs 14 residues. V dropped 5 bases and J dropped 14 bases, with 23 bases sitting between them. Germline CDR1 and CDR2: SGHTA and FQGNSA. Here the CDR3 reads CASSPDCGPENPYF. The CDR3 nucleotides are TGTGCCAGCAGCCCGGACTGTGGGCCCGAGAATCCGTATTTT.

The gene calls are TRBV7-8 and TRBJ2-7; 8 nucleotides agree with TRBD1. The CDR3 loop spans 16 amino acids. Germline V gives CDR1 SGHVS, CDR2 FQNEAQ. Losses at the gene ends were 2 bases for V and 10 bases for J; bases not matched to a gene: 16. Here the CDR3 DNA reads TGTGCCAGCAGCTTACCGGGACAGGCCGACCCGCAGGATCAGTACGTC. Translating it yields CASSLPGQADPQDQYV.

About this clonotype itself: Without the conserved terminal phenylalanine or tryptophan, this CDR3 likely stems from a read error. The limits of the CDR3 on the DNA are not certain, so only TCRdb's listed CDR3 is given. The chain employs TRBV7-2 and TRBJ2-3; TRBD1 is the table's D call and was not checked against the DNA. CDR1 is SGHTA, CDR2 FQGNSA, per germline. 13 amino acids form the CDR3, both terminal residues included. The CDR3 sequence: CASRYRDRGQHDQ.

The CDR3 sequence is CASSLAATGGGYTF. Here the CDR3 DNA reads TGTGCCAGCAGCTTAGCGGCGACAGGGGGAGGCTACACCTTC. V and J are TRBV7-9 and TRBJ1-2, with 9 positions matching TRBD1. Trimming cost V 0 bases and J 8 bases; bases outside gene matches: 4. The CDR3 is 14 amino acids. CDR1 and CDR2 (germline): SEHNR, FQNEAQ (reference sequence).

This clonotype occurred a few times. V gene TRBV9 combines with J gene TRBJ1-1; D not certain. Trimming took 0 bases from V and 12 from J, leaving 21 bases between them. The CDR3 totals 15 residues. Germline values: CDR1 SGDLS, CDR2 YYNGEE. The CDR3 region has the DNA TGTGCCAGCAGCGTAGGTACGGCCCGAAACCCGCCCCCTTTCTTT. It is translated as CASSVGTARNPPPFF.

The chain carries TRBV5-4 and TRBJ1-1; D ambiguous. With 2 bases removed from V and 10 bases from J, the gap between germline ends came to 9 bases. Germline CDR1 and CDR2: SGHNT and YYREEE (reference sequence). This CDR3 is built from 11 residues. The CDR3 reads CASSFTNGAFF. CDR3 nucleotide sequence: TGTGCCAGCAGCTTTACTAATGGAGCTTTCTTT.

CDR3 nucleotides: TGTGCCAGCAGTCCGGACGGGAATCAGCCCCAGCATTTT. It is translated as CASSPDGNQPQHF. The V call is TRBV12-3 or TRBV12-4, the J call TRBJ1-5; no firm D call. This CDR3 has 13 residues. V was pared by 5 bases and J by 4 bases, with 9 bases between.

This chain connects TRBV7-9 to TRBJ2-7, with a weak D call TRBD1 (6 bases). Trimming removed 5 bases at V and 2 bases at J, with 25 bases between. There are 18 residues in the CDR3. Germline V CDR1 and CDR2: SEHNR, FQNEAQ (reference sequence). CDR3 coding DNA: TGTGCCAGCAGCCCGGACTCTCCAGGGGCATCGGCGGCCTACGAGCAGTACGTC. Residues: CASSPDSPGASAAYEQYV.

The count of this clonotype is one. The CDR3 reads CASTLREIGSGADYTF. The CDR3 nucleotides are TGTGCCAGCACCCTACGGGAGATCGGCTCGGGGGCCGACTACACCTTC. The J gene is TRBJ1-2, the V gene TRBV7-6, with D perhaps matching TRBD1 (6 bases). CDR1 is SGHVS, CDR2 FNYEAQ, per germline. This CDR3 is built from 16 residues. V was pared by 7 bases and J by 10 bases, with 28 bases between.

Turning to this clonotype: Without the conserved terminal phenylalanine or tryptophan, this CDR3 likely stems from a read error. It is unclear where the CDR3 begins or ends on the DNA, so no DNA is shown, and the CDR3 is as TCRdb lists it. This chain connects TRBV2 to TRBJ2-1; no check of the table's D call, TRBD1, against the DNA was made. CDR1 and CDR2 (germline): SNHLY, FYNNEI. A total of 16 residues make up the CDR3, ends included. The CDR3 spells CASGDGGANTQDEHLG.

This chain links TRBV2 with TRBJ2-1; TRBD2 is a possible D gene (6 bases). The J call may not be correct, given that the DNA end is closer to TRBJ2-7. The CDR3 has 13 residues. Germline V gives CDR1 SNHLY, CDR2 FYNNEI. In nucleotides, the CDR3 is TGTGCCAGCAGTGACGGCGGGGTCCATGAGCAGTACTTC. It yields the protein CASSDGGVHEQYF.